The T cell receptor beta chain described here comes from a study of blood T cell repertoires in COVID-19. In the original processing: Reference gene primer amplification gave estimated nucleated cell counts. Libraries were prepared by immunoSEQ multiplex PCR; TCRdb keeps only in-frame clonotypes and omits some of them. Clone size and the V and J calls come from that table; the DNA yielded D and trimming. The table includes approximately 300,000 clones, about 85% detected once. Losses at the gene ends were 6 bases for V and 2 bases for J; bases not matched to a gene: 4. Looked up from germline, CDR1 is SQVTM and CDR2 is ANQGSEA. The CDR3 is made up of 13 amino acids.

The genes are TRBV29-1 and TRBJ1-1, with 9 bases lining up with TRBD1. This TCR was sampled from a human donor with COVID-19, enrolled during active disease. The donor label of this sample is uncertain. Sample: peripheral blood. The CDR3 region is CSVQTGGNTEAFF. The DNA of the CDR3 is TGCAGCGTCCAGACAGGGGGAAACACTGAAGCTTTCTTT.